This entry is about one T cell receptor (beta chain). Its antigen is still unknown. This CDR3 region has 15 residues. V was shortened by 0 bases and J by 0 bases, with 6 bases between the two germline ends. Germline CDR1 is MNHNS and CDR2 is SASEGT. As for treatment: approximately 10-day PBMC culture with coronavirus spike peptide pools or control peptides (ViraFEST assay). ViraFEST used peptide pools to expand antigen-specific T cells before TCR sequencing. Sequenced with the Oncomine TCR Beta short-read assay was DNA taken from cultured CD4+ T cells. TCRdb used MiXCR to reprocess the PCR reads, holding one entry per CDR3 protein. Seen here are around 21,000 distinct CDR3 sequences, approximately 56% observed once, and the top ten hold around 9%. The sample is drawn from a study of vaccination and CD4 T cells after COVID-19. Study-level information: With under ten mild cases and one severe, convalescent patients were SARS-CoV-2 positive by nasal swab PCR.

The sequences come from CD4+ T cells from blood, cultured in vitro, collected after SARS-CoV-2 vaccination. This receptor was identified in a human donor who had recovered from COVID-19. J is TRBJ1-5 and V is TRBV6-1; maybe TRBD1 (5 bases). Written as DNA, the CDR3 is TGTGCCAGCAGTGAAGCAGGGGCTAGCAATCAGCCCCAGCATTTT. This codes for CASSEAGASNQPQHF.